This T cell receptor beta chain came from a study of OX40 agonist ivuxolimab in advanced cancers. On the study more broadly: Cancers in dose escalation were hepatocellular, melanoma, renal cell and head and neck.

Assay used: immunoSEQ multiplex PCR; TCRdb lists only in-frame clones, some missing. The sample lists 100,000 or so clones, under 85% occurring once. Autoimmune disease history or systemic immunosuppression led to patients being barred. Trimming removed 1 base at V and 1 base at J, with 17 bases between. CDR1 and CDR2 from the germline V gene are LGHNA and YSLEER. CDR3 length equals 18 residues. The sample in question was CD4+ or CD8+ T cells sorted from blood, obtained in a trial of the OX40 agonist ivuxolimab. The chain is built from TRBV4-3 and TRBJ2-1; D possibly matches TRBD1 or TRBD2 (5 bases each). This clonotype was sampled from an adult with an advanced solid tumor such as melanoma, head and neck, liver or kidney cancer. The CDR3 protein is CASSQGGRGGSSYNEQFF. The DNA of the CDR3 is TGCGCCAGCAGCCAAGGGGGAAGGGGCGGGTCATCCTACAATGAGCAGTTCTTC.